This T cell receptor beta chain was observed in a study of chemoradiotherapy in HPV16-positive cancers. Over chemoradiotherapy, repertoires were sampled more than once. Of note for this clone: Its antigen is currently unknown.

Method: immunoSEQ multiplex PCR; TCRdb's copy keeps in-frame clones and lacks some. The table lists roughly 34,000 clones, roughly nine tenths of them singletons. Study-level points and caveats: HPV-specific T cells were functionally defined from only a couple of HPV16-positive patients.

Germline loops: CDR1 LGHNA, CDR2 YNFKEQ. V was clipped by 3 bases and J by 6 bases, with 13 bases between them. The CDR3 length is 14 residues. Sequencing was performed on blood, taken from a patient who underwent chemoradiotherapy. The genes are TRBV4-2 and TRBJ2-3, with D perhaps matching TRBD2 (6 bases). The origin of this receptor is a human donor with HPV-associated anogenital cancer. In DNA, the CDR3 is TGTGCCAGCAGCCAGTCTGGGGGGACTGATACGCAGTATTTT. This translates into CASSQSGGTDTQYF.